The entry below describes one TCR beta chain. This record comes from a study of identical twins. TCRdb redid the calling of the 5' RACE reads with MiXCR, one entry per CDR3 protein. Among roughly 690,000 distinct CDR3 sequences, about 20% were seen once, and the ten largest hold over 4%. These data were also filed under a second study, of T cells expressing NK-cell markers.

This receptor was obtained from a woman aged 18-29 years in good health. Material for sequencing was PBMCs.

CDR3 amino acids: CASSLGQWETQYF. The CDR3 DNA reads as TGCGCCAGCAGCTTGGGACAGTGGGAGACCCAGTACTTC. J is TRBJ2-5 and V is TRBV5-1, with D possibly being TRBD1 (5 bases). The CDR3 sequence is 13 residues long. Trimming shortened V by 0 bases and J by 5 bases, and 8 bases separated the two germline ends. CDR1 and CDR2 from the germline V gene are SGHRS and YFSETQ.